Included here is one T cell receptor (beta chain) sequence, with context. No antigen is known for it. In germline, CDR1 is SGDLS, CDR2 YYNGEE. J was trimmed by 4 bases and V by 4 bases; bases with no gene match: 9. The CDR3 covers 16 residues. The data are from a study of T cell responses to AZD1222 COVID-19 vaccine. Data came from immunoSEQ multiplex PCR; TCRdb stores just in-frame clones and leaves some out. The repertoire has 200,000 or so clones, over 70% of them found once; the top ten carry approximately 2.5%. The study, taken as a whole, reports: No day 14 peak samples; only post-peak repertoires were characterized. Among vaccine-associated CD4 TCRs, coverage spanned spike, with dominance at 160-218 and 743-854. Only a handful of AZD1222 recipients, more than five in all, had baseline seropositivity.

This TCR was recovered from an adult in good health. The V call is TRBV9, the J call TRBJ2-2; 8 bases match TRBD1. Sequenced material: peripheral blood, taken on day 0 of MenACWY control vaccination. Here the CDR3 reads CASSTEDRGTTGELFF. The CDR3 DNA is TGTGCCAGCAGCACCGAAGACAGGGGTACCACCGGGGAGCTGTTTTTT. Full variable domain (missing parts from reference TRBV9 and TRBJ2-2): DSGVTQTPKHLITATGQRVTLRCSPRSGDLSVYWYQQSLDQGLQFLIQYYNGEERAKGNILERFSAQQFPDLHSELNLSSLELGDSALYFCASSTEDRGTTGELFFGEGSRLTVL.